The following is a T cell receptor beta chain sequence with its context. Its antigen is undetermined. Produced via immunoSEQ multiplex PCR; TCRdb's table is partial and in-frame only. In the table there are 850,000 to 1,200,000 clones, around four fifths of which are singletons. These data originate in a study of shared clonotypes between healthy human individuals. Overall study findings and caveats: Of the naive CD4 clonotypes, approximately 5% were shared across several donors.

The trim removed 5 bases at V and 3 bases at J, leaving 5 bases unmatched. The CDR3 totals 14 residues. Germline V lookup: CDR1 SGHAT, CDR2 FQDESV (reference sequence). The rearrangement joins TRBV11-1 to TRBJ2-7; 9 nucleotides agree with TRBD1. Material: memory CD4+ T cells sorted from blood. Subset described: CD45RA-negative fraction. This TCR was sampled from a man between 18 and 29 years old in good health. In DNA form, the CDR3 reads TGTGCCAGCAGCAGAGACAGGGGGGTCTACGAGCAGTACTTC. Translated: CASSRDRGVYEQYF.